What follows are 8 T cell receptor beta chains derived from one specimen sequenced in a study of CD8 T cells in ankylosing spondylitis. MiXCR, run by TCRdb on the 5' RACE reads, gives a single entry per CDR3 protein. The sample lists hundreds of thousands of distinct CDR3 sequences, roughly 32% occurring once. The sequenced sample consisted of blood, either unsorted or a sorted T cell fraction (not recorded which). The receptors come from a male donor with ankylosing spondylitis or in good health (not recorded which).

This sequence joins TRBV12-3 or TRBV12-4 and TRBJ1-5; a weak D match, TRBD1 (6 bases). The CDR3 length is 15 residues. V lost 6 bases to trimming and J lost 3 bases, with 15 bases between them. The CDR3 bases are TGTGCCAGCAGCGATACAGGGTTCGTCAATCAGCCCCAGCATTTT. This codes for CASSDTGFVNQPQHF.

The table lists this clonotype with a few counts. This rearrangement joins TRBV15 to TRBJ2-5; a possible D gene is TRBD1 (5 bases). Germline V CDR1 and CDR2: LNHNV, YYDKDF (reference sequence). The CDR3 sequence is 15 residues long. Deletions cut 1 base from V and 4 bases from J, with 13 bases between. The CDR3 here is CATSRGGRGRETQYF. The CDR3 region has the DNA TGTGCCACCAGCAGAGGAGGTAGGGGTAGAGAGACCCAGTACTTC.

This clonotype turned up a few times. The chain joins TRBV12-3 or TRBV12-4 to TRBJ2-3; D may be TRBD2 (5 bases). The CDR3 sequence is 12 residues long. V was trimmed by 10 bases and J by 4 bases, leaving 12 bases between them. CDR3 sequence (DNA): TGTGCCACCACGGCGGGCGCAGATACGCAGTATTTT. Its protein product is CATTAGADTQYF.

The genes are TRBV3-1 and TRBJ2-1, with TRBD1 as a possible D gene (5 bases). The CDR3 contains 15 residues. Per the germline V gene, CDR1 is LGHDT and CDR2 is YNNKEL (reference sequence). V lost 7 bases and J 6 bases, leaving 19 bases between the germline ends. CDR3 sequence reads: CASTRAPWGPNEQFF. Here the CDR3 DNA reads TGTGCCAGCACCCGAGCCCCCTGGGGCCCCAATGAGCAGTTCTTC.

There are a few counts of this clonotype. The genes are TRBV7-9 and TRBJ2-7; possibly TRBD2 for D (6 bases). The germline CDR1 and CDR2 sequences are SEHNR and FQNEAQ (reference sequence). V gave up 11 bases and J gave up 3 bases, with 11 bases separating them. CDR3 size: 11 residues. The chain's CDR3 is CAGGNIYEQYF. The CDR3 DNA sequence: TGTGCCGGAGGGAATATCTACGAGCAGTACTTC.

This clonotype was counted between two and nine times. V gene TRBV6-5 combines with J gene TRBJ2-5, with D possibly TRBD2 on 5 matching bases. The CDR3 loop spans 14 amino acids. V was cut by 4 bases and J by 0 bases, with 9 bases left in between. CDR1 is MNHEY, CDR2 SVGAGI, per germline. The CDR3 bases are TGTGCCAGCAGTTCCCGACTAAACCAAGAGACCCAGTACTTC. Encoded protein: CASSSRLNQETQYF.

J is TRBJ2-3 and V is TRBV27; tentative D call: TRBD1 (5 bases). The CDR3 spans 14 residues. Trimming stripped 9 bases from V and 6 bases from J, with 19 bases between. CDR1 is MNHEY, CDR2 SMNVEV, per germline (reference sequence). The CDR3 spells CASMKLQGSDTQYF. CDR3 DNA sequence: TGTGCCAGTATGAAGCTTCAGGGATCGGATACGCAGTATTTT.

The genes are TRBV29-1 and TRBJ2-7, with 10 nucleotides matching TRBD2. This CDR3 has 15 amino acids. V trimming: 6 bases; J trimming: 1 base; junction bases outside the gene matches: 9. Germline V gene sequence: CDR1 SQVTM, CDR2 ANQGSEA. The CDR3 loop reads CSVQYLAGESYEQYF. The DNA of the CDR3 is TGCAGCGTCCAATATCTAGCGGGGGAATCCTACGAGCAGTACTTC.